This T cell receptor (beta chain) comes out of a study of T cells in Graves' hyperthyroidism and ophthalmopathy. Study results and caveats: A model of 13 V-J pairs discriminated ophthalmopathy from stable hyperthyroidism.

As to this clonotype: Its specificity is not known.

Disease duration under 2 months; hyperthyroidism patients were aged 18 to 65. Germline CDR1 DFQATT, CDR2 SNEGSKA (reference sequence). V lost 0 bases to trimming and J lost 8 bases, with 10 bases between them. This CDR3 region has 13 residues. The source material, RNA transcripts, was used to amplify TCR beta CDR3 regions. HTBI primers were used for first-round RT-PCR of the TCR CDR3. TCRdb passed the multiplex PCR reads through MiXCR, listing each CDR3 protein once. This sample carries a few hundred thousand distinct CDR3 sequences, roughly 17% of them seen once, and the ten largest clones take approximately 56%.

Specimen: blood. The receptor's source is a woman aged 50 to 60 with Graves' hyperthyroidism. This rearrangement joins TRBV20-1 to TRBJ1-4, with D hard to call. The CDR3 DNA reads as TGCAGTGCTAGAGATCCCAGACGAGAAAAACTGTTTTTT. Encoded protein: CSARDPRREKLFF.